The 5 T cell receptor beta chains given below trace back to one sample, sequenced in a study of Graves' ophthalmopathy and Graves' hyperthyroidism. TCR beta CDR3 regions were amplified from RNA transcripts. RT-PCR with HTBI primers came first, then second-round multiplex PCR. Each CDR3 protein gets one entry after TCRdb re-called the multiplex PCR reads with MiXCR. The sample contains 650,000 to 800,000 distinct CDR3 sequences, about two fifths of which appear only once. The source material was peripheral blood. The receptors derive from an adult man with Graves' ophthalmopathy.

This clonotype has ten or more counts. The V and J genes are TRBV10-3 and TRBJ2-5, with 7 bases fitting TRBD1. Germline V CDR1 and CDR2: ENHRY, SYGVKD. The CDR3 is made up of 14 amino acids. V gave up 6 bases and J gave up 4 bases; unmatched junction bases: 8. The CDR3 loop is CAIRNTGVGETQYF. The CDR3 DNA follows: TGTGCCATCAGGAATACAGGGGTGGGAGAGACCCAGTACTTC.

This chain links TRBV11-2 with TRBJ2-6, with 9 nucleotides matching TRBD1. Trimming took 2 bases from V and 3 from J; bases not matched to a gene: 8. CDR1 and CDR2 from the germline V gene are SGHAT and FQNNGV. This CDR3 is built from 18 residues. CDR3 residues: CASSLLGGQGIGANVLTF. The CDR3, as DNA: TGTGCCAGCAGCTTATTGGGTGGACAGGGGATTGGGGCCAACGTCCTGACTTTC.

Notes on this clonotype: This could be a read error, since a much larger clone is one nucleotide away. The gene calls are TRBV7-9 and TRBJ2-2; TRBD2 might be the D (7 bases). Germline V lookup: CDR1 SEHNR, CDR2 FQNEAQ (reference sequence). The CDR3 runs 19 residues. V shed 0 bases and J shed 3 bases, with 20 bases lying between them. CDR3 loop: CASSLALDGGPADTGELFF. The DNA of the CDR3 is TGTGCCAGCAGCTTAGCGCTTGACGGGGGGCCCGCGGACACCGGGGAGCTGTTTTTT.

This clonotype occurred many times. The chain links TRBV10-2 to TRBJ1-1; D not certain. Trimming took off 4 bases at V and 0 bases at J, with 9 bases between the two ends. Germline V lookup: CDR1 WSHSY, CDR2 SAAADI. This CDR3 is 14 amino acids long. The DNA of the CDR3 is TGCGCCAGCAGTGTCGGGGTGATGAACACTGAAGCTTTCTTT. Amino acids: CASSVGVMNTEAFF.

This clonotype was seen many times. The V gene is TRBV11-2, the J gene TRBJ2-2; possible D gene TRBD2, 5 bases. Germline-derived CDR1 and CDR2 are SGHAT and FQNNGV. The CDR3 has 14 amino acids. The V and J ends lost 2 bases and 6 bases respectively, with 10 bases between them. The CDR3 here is CASSLPGSAGELFF. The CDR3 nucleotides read TGTGCCAGCAGCTTACCGGGGTCCGCCGGGGAGCTGTTTTTT.